This T cell receptor beta chain was retrieved from a study of molecular identifiers for immune sequencing clone quantification. Trimming cost V 4 bases and J 3 bases, with 10 bases left between them. The length of the CDR3 is 13 residues. The germline V gene has CDR1 SEHNR and CDR2 FQNEAQ (reference sequence). On this clonotype itself: The antigen is undetermined.

Overall study results and limits: Barcode sharing among identical TCR molecules could make large clones appear smaller. In naive cells, under 1% of molecules belonged to clones above 20 RNA copies, against over 97% in effector cells.

Listed TCR primers, together with previously described methods, were used for the bulk TCR libraries. TCRdb used MiXCR to reprocess the PCR reads, holding one entry per CDR3 protein. Of about 320,000 distinct CDR3 sequences in the sample, roughly 24% were seen once. Using a CD8+CD4-CCR7+CD45RA+ phenotype, naive CD8 T cells were sorted. The TCR originated in a human donor in good health. Some libraries in this study had Jurkat cell RNA spiked in. Sequences were obtained from naive CD8+ T cells from blood, with Jurkat cell RNA spiked in. Specified subset: FACS-sorted CD8+CD4-CCR7+CD45RA+ naive T cells. The rearrangement uses TRBV7-9 and TRBJ2-7, with TRBD2 as a possible D gene (5 bases). CDR3 in DNA: TGTGCCAGCAGCTCCTCCCGGGACTACGAGCAGTACTTC. Residues: CASSSSRDYEQYF.